This TCR beta chain emerged from a study of human T cells and chemical hapten exposure. Germline loops: CDR1 LGHNA, CDR2 YSLEER. Trimming removed 0 bases from V and 2 bases from J; junction bases left unmatched: 5. The CDR3 sequence is 16 residues long. TCRdb processed the RACE reads anew with MiXCR; each CDR3 protein has one entry. This table has over 45,000 distinct CDR3 sequences, approximately 4.7% appearing once. This clonotype has ten or more counts. The time point was: healthy volunteer bleed at 2 weeks. Researchers extracted total RNA from unfractionated whole blood. The chain employs TRBV4-3 and TRBJ2-3; 7 bases align to TRBD1. Sequencing used whole blood. The clonotype was recovered from a female donor in good health. Some clones in this sample may be carry-over from other donors' samples. CDR3 region: CASSQDTDRVTDTQYF. In DNA, the CDR3 is TGCGCCAGCAGCCAAGACACCGACAGGGTCACAGATACGCAGTATTTT.